This is a list of T cell receptor beta chains from one sample in a study of blood T cell repertoires in COVID-19. The repertoire was sequenced with immunoSEQ multiplex PCR; TCRdb's copy has only in-frame clones and lacks some. The table shows approximately 69,000 clones, with roughly 79% occurring only once. Sequencing was carried out using peripheral blood. Source of these receptors: a man aged 55 to 70 with acute or convalescent COVID-19. Both conserved end residues are part of each CDR3. A D gene is named only where the DNA matches it firmly. The size of a clone is reported for some rows only, either as once, few or many, or as a class for expanded clones.

D	V	size	J	length	DNA	CDR3
.	TRBV14	.	TRBJ2-1	15	TGTGCCAGCAGCCCAAGGGGCGCCCTTTACAATGAGCAGTTCTTC	CASSPRGALYNEQFF
.	TRBV25-1	.	TRBJ2-2	14	TGTGCCAGCAGTGAACCTAACCGCGGCGGGGAGCTGTTTTTT	CASSEPNRGGELFF
.	TRBV6-5	.	TRBJ1-5	14	TGTGCCAGCTTTCCATGGGGGGATAATCAGCCCCAGCATTTT	CASFPWGDNQPQHF
TRBD1	TRBV6-1	.	TRBJ1-1	15	TGTGCCAGCAGTGAAGCGGGACAGGGTGTCACTGAAGCTTTCTTT	CASSEAGQGVTEAFF
.	TRBV30	.	TRBJ1-6	13	TGTGCCTGGAGACCTGTGTCTAACTCACCCCTCCACTTT	CAWRPVSNSPLHF
TRBD2	TRBV6-2/TRBV6-3	.	TRBJ2-5	15	TGTGCCAGCAGTCAGACTAGCGGGGGAGGTGAGACCCAGTACTTC	CASSQTSGGGETQYF
TRBD1	TRBV3-1/TRBV3-2	.	TRBJ2-2	17	TGTGCCAGCAGCAACCCTATCAGGACAGGAGGTACCGGGGAGCTGTTTTTT	CASSNPIRTGGTGELFF
.	TRBV6-6	.	TRBJ2-2	12	TGTGCCAGCAGCCCCCCCGCCGGGGAGCTGTTTTTT	CASSPPAGELFF
.	TRBV6-1	.	TRBJ1-2	14	TGTGCCAGCAGTGATGAGCCAGGGATGGGTGGCTACACCTTC	CASSDEPGMGGYTF
.	TRBV3-1/TRBV3-2	.	TRBJ1-2	13	TGTGCCAGCAGCCAAGGGCAGGACTATGGCTACACCTTC	CASSQGQDYGYTF
.	TRBV7-6	once	TRBJ1-3	16	TGTGCCAGCAGCCGACGGGCGGGTGATTCTGGAAACACCATATATTTT	CASSRRAGDSGNTIYF